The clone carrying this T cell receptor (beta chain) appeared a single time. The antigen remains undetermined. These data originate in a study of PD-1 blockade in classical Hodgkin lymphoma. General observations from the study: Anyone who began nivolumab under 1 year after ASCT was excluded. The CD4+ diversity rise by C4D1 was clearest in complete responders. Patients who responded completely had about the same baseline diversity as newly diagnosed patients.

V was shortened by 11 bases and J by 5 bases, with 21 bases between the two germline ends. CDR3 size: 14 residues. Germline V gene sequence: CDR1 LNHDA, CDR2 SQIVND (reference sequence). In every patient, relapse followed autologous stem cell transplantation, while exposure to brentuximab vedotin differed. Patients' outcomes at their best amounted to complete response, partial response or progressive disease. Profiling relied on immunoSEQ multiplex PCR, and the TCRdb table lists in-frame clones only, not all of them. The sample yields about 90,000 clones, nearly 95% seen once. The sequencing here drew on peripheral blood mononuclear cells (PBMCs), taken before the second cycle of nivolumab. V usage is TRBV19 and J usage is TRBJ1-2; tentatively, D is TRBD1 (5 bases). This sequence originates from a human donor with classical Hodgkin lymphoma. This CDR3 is CASYGAAVGYGYTF. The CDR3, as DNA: TGTGCCTCCTACGGGGCAGCGGTCGGTTATGGCTACACCTTC.